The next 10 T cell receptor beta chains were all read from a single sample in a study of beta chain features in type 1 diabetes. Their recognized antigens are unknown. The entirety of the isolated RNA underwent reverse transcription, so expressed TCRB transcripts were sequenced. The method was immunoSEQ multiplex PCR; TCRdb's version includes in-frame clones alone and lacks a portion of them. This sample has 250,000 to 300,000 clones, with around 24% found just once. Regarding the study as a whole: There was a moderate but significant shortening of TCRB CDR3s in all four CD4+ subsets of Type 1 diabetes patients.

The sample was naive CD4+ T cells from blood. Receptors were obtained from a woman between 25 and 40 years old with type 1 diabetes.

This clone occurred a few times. The CDR3: CSVGGSGYEQYF. CDR3 DNA: TGCAGCGTTGGAGGGAGTGGCTACGAGCAGTACTTC. The V gene is TRBV29-1, the J gene TRBJ2-7; maybe TRBD2 (5 bases). The CDR3 length is 12 residues. The V and J ends lost 4 bases and 3 bases respectively, with 10 bases between them. Germline V gene lookup returns CDR1 SQVTM and CDR2 ANQGSEA.

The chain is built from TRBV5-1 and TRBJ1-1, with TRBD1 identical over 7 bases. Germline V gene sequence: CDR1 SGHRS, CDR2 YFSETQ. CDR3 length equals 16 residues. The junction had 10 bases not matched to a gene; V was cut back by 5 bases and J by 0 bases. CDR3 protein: CASSSRTGTVNTEAFF. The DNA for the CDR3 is TGCGCCAGCAGTTCGAGGACAGGCACAGTGAACACTGAAGCTTTCTTT.

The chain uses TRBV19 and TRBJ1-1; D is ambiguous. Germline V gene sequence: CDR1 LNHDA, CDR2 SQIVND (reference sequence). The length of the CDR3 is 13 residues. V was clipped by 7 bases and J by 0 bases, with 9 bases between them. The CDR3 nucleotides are TGTGCCAGTAAAGAGGGCTTGAACACTGAAGCTTTCTTT. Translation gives CASKEGLNTEAFF.

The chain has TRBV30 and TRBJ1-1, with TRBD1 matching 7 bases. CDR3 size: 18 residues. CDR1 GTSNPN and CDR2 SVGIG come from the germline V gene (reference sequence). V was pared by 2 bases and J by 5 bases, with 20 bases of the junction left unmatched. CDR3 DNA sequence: TGTGCCTGGAGTTCATATGGGACAGCCGAATCCATCCGGACTGAAGCTTTCTTT. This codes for CAWSSYGTAESIRTEAFF. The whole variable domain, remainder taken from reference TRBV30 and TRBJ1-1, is SQTIHQWPATLVQPVGSPLSLECTVEGTSNPNLYWYRQAAGRGLQLLFYSVGIGQISSEVPQNLSASRPQDRQFILSSKKLLLSDSGFYLCAWSSYGTAESIRTEAFFGQGTRLTVV.

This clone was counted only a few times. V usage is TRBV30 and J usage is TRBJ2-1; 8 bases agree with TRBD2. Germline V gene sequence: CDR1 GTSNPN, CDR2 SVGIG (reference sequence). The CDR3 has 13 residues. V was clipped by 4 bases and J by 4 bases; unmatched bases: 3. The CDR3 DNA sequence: TGTGCCTGGACTAGCGGGTTATACAATGAGCAGTTCTTC. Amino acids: CAWTSGLYNEQFF.

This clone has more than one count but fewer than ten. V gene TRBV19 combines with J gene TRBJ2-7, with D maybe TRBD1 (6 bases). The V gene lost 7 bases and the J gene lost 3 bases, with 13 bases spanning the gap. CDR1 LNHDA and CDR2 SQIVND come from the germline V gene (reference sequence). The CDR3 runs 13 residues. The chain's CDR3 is CASNSGQDYEQYF. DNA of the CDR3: TGTGCCAGTAATTCGGGACAAGACTACGAGCAGTACTTC.

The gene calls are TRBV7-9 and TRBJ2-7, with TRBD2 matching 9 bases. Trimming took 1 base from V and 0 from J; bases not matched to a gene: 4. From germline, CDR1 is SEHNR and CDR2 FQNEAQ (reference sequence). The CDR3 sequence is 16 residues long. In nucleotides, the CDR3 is TGTGCCAGCAGCTTAGTTAGCGGGAGTACCTCCTACGAGCAGTACTTC. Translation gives CASSLVSGSTSYEQYF.

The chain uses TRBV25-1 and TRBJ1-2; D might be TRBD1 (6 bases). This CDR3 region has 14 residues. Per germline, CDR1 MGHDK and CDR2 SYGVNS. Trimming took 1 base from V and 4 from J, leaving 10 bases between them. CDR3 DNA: TGTGCCAGCAGTGAATCTGGGACACTCTATGGCTACACCTTC. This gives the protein CASSESGTLYGYTF.

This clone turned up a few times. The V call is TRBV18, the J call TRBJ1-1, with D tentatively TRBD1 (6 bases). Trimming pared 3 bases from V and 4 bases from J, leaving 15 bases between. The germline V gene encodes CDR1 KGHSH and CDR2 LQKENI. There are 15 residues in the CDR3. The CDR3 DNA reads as TGTGCCAGCTCACCTCGGTCAGGGGCCAGCACTGAAGCTTTCTTT. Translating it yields CASSPRSGASTEAFF.

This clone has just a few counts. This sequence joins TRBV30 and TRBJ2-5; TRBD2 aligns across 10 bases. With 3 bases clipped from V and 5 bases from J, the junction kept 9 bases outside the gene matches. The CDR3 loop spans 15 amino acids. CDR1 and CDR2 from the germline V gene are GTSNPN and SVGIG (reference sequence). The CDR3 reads CAWRLAGFDHETQYF. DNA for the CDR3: TGTGCCTGGAGACTAGCGGGATTTGATCACGAGACCCAGTACTTC. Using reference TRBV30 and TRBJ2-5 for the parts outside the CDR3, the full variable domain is SQTIHQWPATLVQPVGSPLSLECTVEGTSNPNLYWYRQAAGRGLQLLFYSVGIGQISSEVPQNLSASRPQDRQFILSSKKLLLSDSGFYLCAWRLAGFDHETQYFGPGTRLLVL.